The sequence of this T cell receptor (beta chain) was determined in a study of patients and donors after allogeneic stem cell transplantation. Germline loops: CDR1 SGHRS, CDR2 YFSETQ. The ends were cut back, 4 bases at V and 2 bases at J, with 18 bases in the middle. There are 16 residues in the CDR3. This clonotype was picked up a small number of times. TCRdb re-derived calls from the RT-PCR reads in MiXCR, one entry per CDR3 protein. The table records approximately 170,000 distinct CDR3 sequences, approximately 25% of them present only once. This receptor was identified in a human donor who was either an allogeneic HSCT recipient or a stem cell or donor lymphocyte infusion donor (not recorded which). It is not recorded whose cells these are; they may come from a transplant donor. Sequenced: blood, either unsorted or a sorted T cell fraction (not recorded which). The rearrangement links TRBV5-1 to TRBJ2-5; no reliable D call. The DNA of the CDR3 is TGCGCCAGCAGCGGCGTAAGAAGGGAATTTCAAGAGACCCAGTACTTC. Protein product: CASSGVRREFQETQYF.